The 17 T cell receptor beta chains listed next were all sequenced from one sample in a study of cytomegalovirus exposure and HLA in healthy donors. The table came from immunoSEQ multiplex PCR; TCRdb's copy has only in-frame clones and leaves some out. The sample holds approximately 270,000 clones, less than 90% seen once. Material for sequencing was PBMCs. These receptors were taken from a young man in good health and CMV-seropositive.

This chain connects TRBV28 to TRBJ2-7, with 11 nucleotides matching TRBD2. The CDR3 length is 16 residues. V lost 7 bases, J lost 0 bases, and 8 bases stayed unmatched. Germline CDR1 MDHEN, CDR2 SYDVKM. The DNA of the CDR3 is TGTGCCAGCACCATTGGACTAGCGGGCATCTCCTACGAGCAGTACTTC. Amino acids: CASTIGLAGISYEQYF.

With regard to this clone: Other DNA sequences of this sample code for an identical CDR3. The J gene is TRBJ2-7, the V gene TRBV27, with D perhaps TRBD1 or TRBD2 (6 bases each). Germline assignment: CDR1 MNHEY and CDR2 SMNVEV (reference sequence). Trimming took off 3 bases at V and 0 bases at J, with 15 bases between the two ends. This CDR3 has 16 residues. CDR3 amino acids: CASSLSRGRSSYEQYF. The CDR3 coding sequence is TGTGCCAGCAGTTTGTCGAGGGGGAGGAGCTCCTACGAGCAGTACTTC.

The CDR3 loop reads CASSSKRPGNEKLFF. The CDR3 bases are TGTGCCAGCAGCTCTAAAAGGCCCGGTAATGAAAAACTGTTTTTT. The rearrangement uses TRBV6-6 and TRBJ1-4, with D uncertain. Between the trimmed V and J ends, which lost 6 bases and 4 bases, there was a span of 15 bases. This CDR3 has 15 residues. Germline loops: CDR1 MNHNY, CDR2 SVGAGI (reference sequence).

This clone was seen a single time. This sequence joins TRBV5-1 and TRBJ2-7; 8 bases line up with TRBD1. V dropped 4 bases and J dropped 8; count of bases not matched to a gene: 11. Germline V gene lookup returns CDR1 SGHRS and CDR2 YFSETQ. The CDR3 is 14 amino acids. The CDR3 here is CASSTPGTGIKQYF. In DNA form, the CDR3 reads TGCGCCAGCAGCACCCCCGGGACAGGCATAAAGCAGTACTTC.

CDR3 amino acids: CASSWTSETYEQYF. The CDR3 bases are TGTGCCAGCAGTTGGACTAGCGAGACCTACGAGCAGTACTTC. The J gene is TRBJ2-7, the V gene TRBV11-2; TRBD2 matches at 9 bases. V gave up 6 bases and J gave up 2 bases; unmatched junction bases: 5. CDR1 and CDR2 (germline): SGHAT, FQNNGV. The CDR3 loop spans 14 amino acids.

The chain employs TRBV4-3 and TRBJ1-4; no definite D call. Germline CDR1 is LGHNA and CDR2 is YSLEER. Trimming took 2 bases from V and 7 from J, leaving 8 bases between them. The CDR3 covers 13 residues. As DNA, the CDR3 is TGCGCCAGCAGCCAAAGTCTTAGTGAAAAACTGTTTTTT. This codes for CASSQSLSEKLFF.

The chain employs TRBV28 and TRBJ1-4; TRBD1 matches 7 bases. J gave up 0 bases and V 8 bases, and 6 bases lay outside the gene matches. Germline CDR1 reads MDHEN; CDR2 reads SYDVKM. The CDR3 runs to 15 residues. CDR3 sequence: CASGGQPSTNEKLFF. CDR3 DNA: TGTGCCAGCGGGGGACAGCCCTCAACTAATGAAAAACTGTTTTTT.

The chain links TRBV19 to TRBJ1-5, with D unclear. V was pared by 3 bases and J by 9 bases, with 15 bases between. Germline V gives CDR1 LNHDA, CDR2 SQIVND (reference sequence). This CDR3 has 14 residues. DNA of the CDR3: TGTGCCAGTAGTATGGCGCGGCCGGACGTGCCCCAGCATTTT. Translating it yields CASSMARPDVPQHF. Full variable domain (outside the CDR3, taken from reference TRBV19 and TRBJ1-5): DGGITQSPKYLFRKEGQNVTLSCEQNLNHDAMYWYRQDPGQGLRLIYYSQIVNDFQKGDIAEGYSVSREKKESFPLTVTSAQKNPTAFYLCASSMARPDVPQHFGDGTRLSIL.

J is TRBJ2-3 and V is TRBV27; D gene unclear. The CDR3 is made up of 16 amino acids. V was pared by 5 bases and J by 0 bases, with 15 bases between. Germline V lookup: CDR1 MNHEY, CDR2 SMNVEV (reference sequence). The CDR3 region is CASSPPGSPSTDTQYF. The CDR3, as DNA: TGTGCCAGCAGTCCCCCGGGCTCACCGAGCACAGATACGCAGTATTTT.

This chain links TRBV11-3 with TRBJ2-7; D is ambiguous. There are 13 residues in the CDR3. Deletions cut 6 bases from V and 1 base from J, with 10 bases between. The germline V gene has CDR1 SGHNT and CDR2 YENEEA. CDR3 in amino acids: CASSLRLSYEQYF. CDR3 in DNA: TGTGCCAGCAGTCTAAGATTATCCTACGAGCAGTACTTC.

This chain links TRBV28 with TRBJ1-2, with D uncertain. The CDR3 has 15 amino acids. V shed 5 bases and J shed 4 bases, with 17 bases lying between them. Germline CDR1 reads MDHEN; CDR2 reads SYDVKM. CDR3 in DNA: TGTGCCAGCAGTCCTTCGGACGGGTGGCCCTATGGCTACACCTTC. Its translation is CASSPSDGWPYGYTF.

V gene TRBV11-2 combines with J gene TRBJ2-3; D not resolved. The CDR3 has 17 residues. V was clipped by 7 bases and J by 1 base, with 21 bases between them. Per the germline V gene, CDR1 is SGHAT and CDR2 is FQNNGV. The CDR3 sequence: CASTPVYGPKGTDTQYF. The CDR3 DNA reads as TGTGCCAGCACCCCCGTGTACGGACCCAAGGGCACAGATACGCAGTATTTT.

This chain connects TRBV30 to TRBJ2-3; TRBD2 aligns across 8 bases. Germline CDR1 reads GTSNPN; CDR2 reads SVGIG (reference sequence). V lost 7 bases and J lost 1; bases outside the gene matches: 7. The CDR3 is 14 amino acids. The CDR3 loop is CASRGSGGTDTQYF. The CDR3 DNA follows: TGTGCCTCTCGGGGTAGCGGGGGCACAGATACGCAGTATTTT.

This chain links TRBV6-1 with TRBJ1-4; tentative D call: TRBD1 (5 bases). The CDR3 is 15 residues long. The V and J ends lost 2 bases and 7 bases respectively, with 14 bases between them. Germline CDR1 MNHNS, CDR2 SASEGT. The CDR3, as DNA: TGTGCCAGCAGTGAATTTGTGAGCAGGGCTGAAAAACTGTTTTTT. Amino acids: CASSEFVSRAEKLFF.

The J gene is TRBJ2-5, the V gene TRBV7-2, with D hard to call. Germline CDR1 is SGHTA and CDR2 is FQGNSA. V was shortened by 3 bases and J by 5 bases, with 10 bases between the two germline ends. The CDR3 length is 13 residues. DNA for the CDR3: TGTGCCAGCAGCTTCGAAGGTTGGGAGACCCAGTACTTC. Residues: CASSFEGWETQYF.

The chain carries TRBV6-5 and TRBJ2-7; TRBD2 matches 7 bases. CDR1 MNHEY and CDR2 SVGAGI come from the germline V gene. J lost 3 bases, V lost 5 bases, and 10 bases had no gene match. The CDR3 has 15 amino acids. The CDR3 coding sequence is TGTGCCAGCAGTATCGGGGGAGGGCCAGTCTACGAGCAGTACTTC. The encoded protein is CASSIGGGPVYEQYF.

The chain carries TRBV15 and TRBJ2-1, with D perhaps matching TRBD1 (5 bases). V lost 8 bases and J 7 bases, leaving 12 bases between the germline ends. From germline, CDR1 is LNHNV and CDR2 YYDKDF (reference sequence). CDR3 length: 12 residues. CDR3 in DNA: TGTGCCACCGGGGCAGAAACTAATGAGCAGTTCTTC. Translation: CATGAETNEQFF.